This entry describes one T cell receptor beta chain. The antigen is undetermined. As every portion of the isolated RNA was reverse transcribed, the sequencing read expressed TCRB transcripts. Sequencing was performed with immunoSEQ multiplex PCR; in TCRdb, only in-frame clones are kept and a portion is missing. The table includes a few hundred thousand clones, over 8.5% detected once. This sample was taken from a study of beta chain features in type 1 diabetes. Study details: Cell yields, gender and age were comparable in patients and healthy donors. Study results and caveats: Within the patient group, naive, central memory and Treg TCRB repertoires appeared more similar to each other than within healthy donors. Among patients with Type 1 diabetes, TCRB CDR3s were moderately but significantly shorter in every one of the four CD4+ subsets.

CDR3 length: 17 residues. This TCR came from a man between 25 and 39 years old with type 1 diabetes. V gene TRBV21-1 combines with J gene TRBJ2-5. TRBV21-1 is described as a pseudogene. The specimen sequenced was central memory CD4+ T cells from blood. The CDR3 region has the DNA TGTGCCAGCAGCAAAGGTCCGGTTCGGGCCCTTCGAGGGACCCAGTACTTC. Its protein product is CASSKGPVRALRGTQYF.